This TCR beta chain stems from a study of CD4+ T cells in melanoma (dated 2022 in TCRdb). About the study as a whole: The study investigated neoantigen-specific CD4+ T cells in human melanoma. Study-level results and caveats: Neoantigen-specific CD4+ T cells in melanoma were reported to show diverse differentiation states. Neoantigen-specific CD4+ T cells were reported to be correlated with the function of CD8+ T cells, macrophages and B cells.

The junction shows trimming of 0 bases on V and 4 bases on J, plus 10 bases between the germline ends. Looking up the germline V gene yields CDR1 SGHVS and CDR2 FNYEAQ. The CDR3 starts with the cysteine, ends with the phenylalanine, and has 15 residues. The read is trimmed to its CDR3 DNA, 45 bases read in frame from base 1. On this clone: No antigen is known for it. The record has no base qualities; no much larger clone is one base away.

Libraries were built with the immunoSEQ multiplex PCR assay. Here the immuneACCESS table is served through TCRdb, limited to in-frame sequences with V and J called. Missing clones are a known gap in these copies; in checked studies unresolved V genes cover under half, and the rest lacks a known reason. This sample gives about 55,000 clones in total; roughly three quarters of them show up just once. Of the sample, around 5% falls within the top ten clones. The donors were melanoma patients. The rearranged chain carries TRBV7-6 and TRBJ1-3, with the D gene not clear enough to name. The receptor was isolated from a human donor with melanoma. The sample consisted of tumor tissue. The nucleotide sequence reads TGTGCCAGCAGCTTAGCCTGGGGAGAGGGAAACACCATATATTTT. This yields the protein CASSLAWGEGNTIYF.